These T cell receptor beta chains were read from a single sample in a study of PD-L1 blockade in urothelial cancer. Libraries were prepared by immunoSEQ multiplex PCR; TCRdb keeps only in-frame clonotypes and omits some of them. The data hold about 41,000 clones, with 85% observed a single time. The material was PBMCs, obtained around atezolizumab (anti-PD-L1) treatment. Receptors originate from a man between 70 and 80 years old with urothelial cancer. Each CDR3 is given with its conserved first and last residue. Fields, in order: clone size, J gene, D gene, V gene, CDR3 protein, CDR3 DNA. A D gene is named only where the DNA matches it firmly. Some rows mark clone size as missing; the rest say once, few, many or name a class of expanded clone.

clone size: .; J gene: TRBJ2-3; D gene: .; V gene: TRBV7-2; CDR3 protein: CASSPTQGSDTQYF; CDR3 DNA: TGTGCCAGCAGCCCCACCCAGGGGTCAGATACGCAGTATTTT
clone size: .; J gene: TRBJ2-1; D gene: TRBD2; V gene: TRBV5-4; CDR3 protein: CASSLEGLAGEQFF; CDR3 DNA: TGTGCCAGCAGCTTGGAAGGACTAGCGGGGGAGCAGTTCTTC
clone size: once; J gene: TRBJ2-7; D gene: TRBD2; V gene: TRBV6-1; CDR3 protein: CATHDLADSYEQYF; CDR3 DNA: TGTGCCACCCACGATCTAGCGGACTCCTACGAGCAGTACTTC
clone size: .; J gene: TRBJ2-5; D gene: .; V gene: TRBV27; CDR3 protein: CASSSQTEETQYF; CDR3 DNA: TGTGCCAGCAGTTCACAGACGGAAGAGACCCAGTACTTC
clone size: .; J gene: TRBJ2-1; D gene: .; V gene: TRBV6-5; CDR3 protein: CASRSDREAYNEQFF; CDR3 DNA: TGTGCCAGCAGGTCGGACAGAGAAGCCTACAATGAGCAGTTCTTC
clone size: .; J gene: TRBJ2-6; D gene: .; V gene: TRBV5-1; CDR3 protein: CASSWRSADSGANVLTF; CDR3 DNA: TGCGCCAGCAGCTGGCGAAGCGCGGACTCTGGGGCCAACGTCCTGACTTTC
clone size: .; J gene: TRBJ1-1; D gene: TRBD1; V gene: TRBV5-4; CDR3 protein: CASSLWDRGNPSNEAFF; CDR3 DNA: TGTGCCAGCAGCTTGTGGGACAGGGGAAATCCGAGTAACGAAGCTTTCTTT
clone size: once; J gene: TRBJ1-2; D gene: TRBD1; V gene: TRBV6-5; CDR3 protein: CASSGGTGRTYGYTF; CDR3 DNA: TGTGCCAGCAGTGGCGGGACAGGGCGAACCTATGGCTACACCTTC
clone size: .; J gene: TRBJ1-1; D gene: .; V gene: TRBV10-2; CDR3 protein: CASSETGTNTEAFF; CDR3 DNA: TGCGCCAGCAGTGAAACAGGGACGAACACTGAAGCTTTCTTT
clone size: .; J gene: TRBJ2-2; D gene: .; V gene: TRBV9; CDR3 protein: CASSAQLATGELFF; CDR3 DNA: TGTGCCAGCAGCGCACAACTAGCTACCGGGGAGCTGTTTTTT
clone size: .; J gene: TRBJ2-1; D gene: .; V gene: TRBV29-1; CDR3 protein: CSAPGGLNEQFF; CDR3 DNA: TGCAGCGCTCCTGGGGGGTTGAATGAGCAGTTCTTC
clone size: .; J gene: TRBJ2-7; D gene: TRBD2; V gene: TRBV5-4; CDR3 protein: CASRPSSLAGDEQYF; CDR3 DNA: TGTGCCAGCAGACCATCCTCGCTAGCGGGAGACGAGCAGTACTTC
clone size: .; J gene: TRBJ1-2; D gene: TRBD1; V gene: TRBV29-1; CDR3 protein: CSVGQGEGIPYGYTF; CDR3 DNA: TGCAGCGTCGGACAGGGCGAGGGTATCCCCTATGGCTACACCTTC
clone size: .; J gene: TRBJ1-5; D gene: TRBD1; V gene: TRBV10-3; CDR3 protein: CAISVGDSYSNQPQHF; CDR3 DNA: TGTGCCATCAGTGTGGGGGACAGCTATAGCAATCAGCCCCAGCATTTT